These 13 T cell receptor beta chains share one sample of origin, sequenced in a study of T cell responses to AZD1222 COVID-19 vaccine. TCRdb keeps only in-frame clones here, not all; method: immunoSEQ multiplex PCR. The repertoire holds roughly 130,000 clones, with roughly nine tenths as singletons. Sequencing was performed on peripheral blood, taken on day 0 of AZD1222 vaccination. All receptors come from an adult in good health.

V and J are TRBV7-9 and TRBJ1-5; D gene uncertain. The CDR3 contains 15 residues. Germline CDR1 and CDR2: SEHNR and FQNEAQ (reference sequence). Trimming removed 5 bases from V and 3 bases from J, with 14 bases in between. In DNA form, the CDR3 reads TGTGCCAGCAGCCTTACCGGACCGGACAATCAGCCCCAGCATTTT. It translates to CASSLTGPDNQPQHF.

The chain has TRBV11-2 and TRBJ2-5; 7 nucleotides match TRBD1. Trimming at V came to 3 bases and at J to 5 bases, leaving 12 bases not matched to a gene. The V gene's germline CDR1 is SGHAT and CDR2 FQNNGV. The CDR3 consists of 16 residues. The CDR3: CASSFSSQGKRETQYF. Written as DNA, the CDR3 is TGTGCCAGCAGCTTTTCCTCACAGGGGAAACGGGAGACCCAGTACTTC. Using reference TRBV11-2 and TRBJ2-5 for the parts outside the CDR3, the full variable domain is EAGVAQSPRYKIIEKRQSVAFWCNPISGHATLYWYQQILGQGPKLLIQFQNNGVVDDSQLPKDRFSAERLKGVDSTLKIQPAKLEDSAVYLCASSFSSQGKRETQYFGPGTRLLVL.

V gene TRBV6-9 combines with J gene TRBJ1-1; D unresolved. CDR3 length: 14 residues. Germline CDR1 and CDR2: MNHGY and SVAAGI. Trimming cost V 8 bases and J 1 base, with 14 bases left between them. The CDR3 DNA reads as TGTGCCAGCTTCCCTGACACCTGGAACACTGAAGCTTTCTTT. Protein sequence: CASFPDTWNTEAFF.

CDR3 sequence: CASSSFQTGAGNTIYF. CDR3 coding DNA: TGTGCCAGCAGCTCCTTTCAAACAGGGGCTGGAAACACCATATATTTT. The rearrangement joins TRBV3-1 (or the pseudogene TRBV3-2) to TRBJ1-3, with TRBD1 identical over 7 bases. This CDR3 has 16 residues. Germline lookup yields CDR1 LGHDT and CDR2 YNNKEL (reference sequence). V gave up 5 bases and J gave up 2 bases; unmatched junction bases: 9.

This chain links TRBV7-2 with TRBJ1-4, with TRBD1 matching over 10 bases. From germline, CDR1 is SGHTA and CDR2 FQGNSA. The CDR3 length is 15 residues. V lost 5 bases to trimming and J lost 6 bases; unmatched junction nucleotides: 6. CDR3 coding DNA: TGTGCCAGCAGCCCCCGGACAGGGGGTGATGAAAAACTGTTTTTT. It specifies CASSPRTGGDEKLFF.

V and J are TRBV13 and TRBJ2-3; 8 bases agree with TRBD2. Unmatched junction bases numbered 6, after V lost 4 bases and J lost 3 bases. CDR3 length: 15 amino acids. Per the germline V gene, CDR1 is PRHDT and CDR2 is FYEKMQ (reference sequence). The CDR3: CASSSLGGVTDTQYF. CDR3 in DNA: TGTGCCAGCAGCTCTCTCGGGGGGGTTACAGATACGCAGTATTTT.

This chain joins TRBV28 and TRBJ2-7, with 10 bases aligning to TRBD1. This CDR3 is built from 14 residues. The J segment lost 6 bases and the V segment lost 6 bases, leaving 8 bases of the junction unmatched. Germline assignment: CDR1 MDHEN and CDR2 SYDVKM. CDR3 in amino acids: CASRTGTGALEQYF. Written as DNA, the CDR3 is TGTGCCAGCAGAACCGGGACAGGGGCTCTCGAGCAGTACTTC. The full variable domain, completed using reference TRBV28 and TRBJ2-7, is DVKVTQSSRYLVKRTGEKVFLECVQDMDHENMFWYRQDPGLGLRLIYFSYDVKMKEKGDIPEGYSVSREKKERFSLILESASTNQTSMYLCASRTGTGALEQYFGPGTRLTVT.

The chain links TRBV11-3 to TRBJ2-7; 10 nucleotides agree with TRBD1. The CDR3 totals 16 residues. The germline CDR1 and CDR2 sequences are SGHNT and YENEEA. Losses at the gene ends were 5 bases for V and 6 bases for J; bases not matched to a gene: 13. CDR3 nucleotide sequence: TGTGCCAGCAGCCCGACCCATGGGACAGGGGCGTCCGAGCAGTACTTC. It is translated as CASSPTHGTGASEQYF. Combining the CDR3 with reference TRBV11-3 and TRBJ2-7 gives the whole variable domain EAGVVQSPRYKIIEKKQPVAFWCNPISGHNTLYWYLQNLGQGPELLIRYENEEAVDDSQLPKDRFSAERLKGVDSTLKIQPAELGDSAVYLCASSPTHGTGASEQYFGPGTRLTVT.

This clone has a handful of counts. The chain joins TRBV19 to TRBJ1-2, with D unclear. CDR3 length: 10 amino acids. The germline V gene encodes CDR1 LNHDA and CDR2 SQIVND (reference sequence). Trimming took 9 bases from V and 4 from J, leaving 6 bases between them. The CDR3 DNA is TGTGCCAGCGAAGGCTATGGCTACACCTTC. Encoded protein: CASEGYGYTF.

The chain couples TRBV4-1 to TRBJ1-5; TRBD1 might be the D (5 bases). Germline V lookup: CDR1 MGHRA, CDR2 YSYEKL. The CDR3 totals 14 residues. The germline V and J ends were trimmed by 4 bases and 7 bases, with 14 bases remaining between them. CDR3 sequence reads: CASSPEQVPQPQHF. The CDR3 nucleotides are TGCGCCAGCAGCCCCGAACAGGTCCCACAGCCCCAGCATTTT.

The CDR3 spells CASSFDRQDLLGAFF. The CDR3 bases are TGTGCCAGCAGCTTTGACCGACAGGATCTGTTGGGGGCTTTCTTT. V usage is TRBV7-6 and J usage is TRBJ1-1; perhaps TRBD1 as D (6 bases). V was clipped by 3 bases and J by 11 bases, with 22 bases between them. The germline V gene has CDR1 SGHVS and CDR2 FNYEAQ. This CDR3 is 15 amino acids long.

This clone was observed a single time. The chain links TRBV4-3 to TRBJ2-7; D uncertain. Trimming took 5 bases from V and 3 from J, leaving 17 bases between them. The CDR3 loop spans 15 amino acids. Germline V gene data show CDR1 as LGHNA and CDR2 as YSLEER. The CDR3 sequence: CASSIIGSTHYEQYF. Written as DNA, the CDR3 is TGCGCCAGCAGCATCATCGGGTCCACTCACTACGAGCAGTACTTC.

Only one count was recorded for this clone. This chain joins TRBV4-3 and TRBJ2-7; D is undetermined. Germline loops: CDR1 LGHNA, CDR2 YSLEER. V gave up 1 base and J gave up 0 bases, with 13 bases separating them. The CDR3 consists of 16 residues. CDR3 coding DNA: TGCGCCAGCAGCCAAGCCTCCACAGAAGGCTCCTACGAGCAGTACTTC. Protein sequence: CASSQASTEGSYEQYF.